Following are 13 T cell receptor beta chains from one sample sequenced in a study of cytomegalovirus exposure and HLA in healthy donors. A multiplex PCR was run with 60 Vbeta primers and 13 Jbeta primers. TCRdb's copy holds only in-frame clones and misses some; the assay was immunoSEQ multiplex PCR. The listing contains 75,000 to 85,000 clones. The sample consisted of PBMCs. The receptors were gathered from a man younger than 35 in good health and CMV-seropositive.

For the CDR3, the DNA is TGTGCCAGCAGTTGGGGGACAGGCACCGAAGCTTTCTTT. Amino acid sequence: CASSWGTGTEAFF. The chain recombines TRBV27 with TRBJ1-1; 8 nucleotides agree with TRBD1. The V segment lost 4 bases and the J segment 8 bases; nucleotides outside the gene matches: 6. The germline CDR1 and CDR2 sequences are MNHEY and SMNVEV (reference sequence). CDR3 size: 13 residues.

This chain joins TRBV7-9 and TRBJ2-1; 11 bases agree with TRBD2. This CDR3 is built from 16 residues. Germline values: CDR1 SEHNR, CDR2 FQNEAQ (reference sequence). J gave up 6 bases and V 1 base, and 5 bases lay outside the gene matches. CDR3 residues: CASSLVTSGIGNEQFF. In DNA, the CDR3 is TGTGCCAGCAGCTTAGTGACTAGCGGGATAGGCAATGAGCAGTTCTTC.

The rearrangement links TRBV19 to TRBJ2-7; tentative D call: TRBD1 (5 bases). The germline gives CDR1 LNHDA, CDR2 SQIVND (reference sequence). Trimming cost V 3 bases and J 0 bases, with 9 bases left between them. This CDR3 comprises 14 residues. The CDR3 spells CASSISTASYEQYF. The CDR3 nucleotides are TGTGCCAGTAGTATCTCGACAGCCTCCTACGAGCAGTACTTC.

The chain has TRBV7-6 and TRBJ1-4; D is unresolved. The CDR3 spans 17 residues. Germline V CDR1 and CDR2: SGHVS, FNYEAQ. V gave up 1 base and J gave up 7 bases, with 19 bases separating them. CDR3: CASSLVPGSGMVEKLFF. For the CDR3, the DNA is TGTGCCAGCAGCTTAGTTCCCGGGAGCGGTATGGTTGAAAAACTGTTTTTT.

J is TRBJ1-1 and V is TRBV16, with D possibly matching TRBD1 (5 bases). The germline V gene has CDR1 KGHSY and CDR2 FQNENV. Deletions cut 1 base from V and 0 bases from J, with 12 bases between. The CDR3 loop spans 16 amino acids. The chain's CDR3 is CASSQFHDSMNTEAFF. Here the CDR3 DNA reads TGTGCCAGCAGCCAATTCCACGACAGTATGAACACTGAAGCTTTCTTT.

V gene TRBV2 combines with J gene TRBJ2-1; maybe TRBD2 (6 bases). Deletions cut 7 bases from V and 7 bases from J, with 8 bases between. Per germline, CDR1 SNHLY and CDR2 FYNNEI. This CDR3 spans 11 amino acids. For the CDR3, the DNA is TGTGCCAGCATGCGGGATAATGAGCAGTTCTTC. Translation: CASMRDNEQFF.

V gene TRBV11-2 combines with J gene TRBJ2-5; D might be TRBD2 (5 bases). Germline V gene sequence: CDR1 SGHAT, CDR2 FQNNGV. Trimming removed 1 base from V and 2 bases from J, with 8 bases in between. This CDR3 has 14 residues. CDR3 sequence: CASSLVEGQETQYF. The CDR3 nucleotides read TGTGCCAGCAGCTTAGTAGAGGGTCAAGAGACCCAGTACTTC.

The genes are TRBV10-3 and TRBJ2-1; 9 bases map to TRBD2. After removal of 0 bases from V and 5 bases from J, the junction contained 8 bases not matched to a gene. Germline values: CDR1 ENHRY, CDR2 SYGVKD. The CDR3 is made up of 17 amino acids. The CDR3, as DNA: TGTGCCATCAGTGAGTCGGTGGCTAGCGGGGACCACAATGAGCAGTTCTTC. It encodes CAISESVASGDHNEQFF.

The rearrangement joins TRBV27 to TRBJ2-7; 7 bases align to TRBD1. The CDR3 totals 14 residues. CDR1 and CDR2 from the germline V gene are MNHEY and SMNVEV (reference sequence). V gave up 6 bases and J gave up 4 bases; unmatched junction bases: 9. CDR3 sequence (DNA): TGTGCCAGCAGCTTAAGACAGGGAGAGTACGAGCAGTACTTC. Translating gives CASSLRQGEYEQYF.

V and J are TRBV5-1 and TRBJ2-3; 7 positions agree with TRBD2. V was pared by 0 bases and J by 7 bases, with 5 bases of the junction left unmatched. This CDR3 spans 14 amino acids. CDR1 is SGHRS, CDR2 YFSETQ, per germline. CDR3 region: CASSLDPGGNTQYF. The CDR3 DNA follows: TGCGCCAGCAGCTTGGACCCGGGAGGAAATACGCAGTATTTT. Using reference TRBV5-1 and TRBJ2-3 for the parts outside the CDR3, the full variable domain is KAGVTQTPRYLIKTRGQQVTLSCSPISGHRSVSWYQQTPGQGLQFLFEYFSETQRNKGNFPGRFSGRQFSNSRSEMNVSTLELGDSALYLCASSLDPGGNTQYFGPGTRLTVL.

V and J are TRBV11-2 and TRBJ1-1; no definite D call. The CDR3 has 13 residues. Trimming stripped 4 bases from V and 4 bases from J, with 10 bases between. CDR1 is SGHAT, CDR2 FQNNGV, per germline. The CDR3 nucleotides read TGTGCCAGCAGCTCTTCGGTCGGCACTGAAGCTTTCTTT. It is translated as CASSSSVGTEAFF.

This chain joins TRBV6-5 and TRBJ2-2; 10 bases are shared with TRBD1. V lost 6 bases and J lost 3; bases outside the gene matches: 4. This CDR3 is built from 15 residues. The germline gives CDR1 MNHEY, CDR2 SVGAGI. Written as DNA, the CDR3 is TGTGCCAGCAGGAGACAGGGGGCCGACACCGGGGAGCTGTTTTTT. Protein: CASRRQGADTGELFF.

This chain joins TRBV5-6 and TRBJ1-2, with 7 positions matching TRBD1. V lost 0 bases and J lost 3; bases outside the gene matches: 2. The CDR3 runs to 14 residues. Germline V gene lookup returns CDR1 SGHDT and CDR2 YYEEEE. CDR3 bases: TGTGCCAGCAGCTTGGTAGGGACAGACTATGGCTACACCTTC. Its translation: CASSLVGTDYGYTF.